The clone carrying this TCR beta chain was found a few times. What it binds is not known. This CDR3 comprises 13 residues. CDR1 is SGDLS, CDR2 YYNGEE, per germline. Trimming took 4 bases from V and 6 from J, leaving 13 bases between them. The data were taken from a study of T cells in localized non-small cell lung cancer. Study-level results: The tumor had only one region sequenced, so heterogeneity remains possible. Adjacent lung was found to contain a median approximately 60 of the top 100 tumor clones.

Produced via immunoSEQ multiplex PCR; TCRdb's table is partial and in-frame only. Of roughly 4,000 clones in the sample, 25% to 30% were seen once. The chain links TRBV9 to TRBJ1-2; D is possibly TRBD1 (5 bases). The clonotype originates from a man aged 40-75 years with stage II lung adenocarcinoma. The material sequenced was lung tumor tissue, taken before any cancer treatment. CDR3 in DNA: TGTGCCAGCAGCCTGACAGAATCGAATGGCTACACCTTC. It is translated as CASSLTESNGYTF.